Listed below are T cell receptor beta chains from one sample, sequenced in a study of regulatory T cells in long-lasting Graves disease. TCRdb re-derived calls from the multiplex PCR reads in MiXCR, one entry per CDR3 protein. The data hold some 320,000 distinct CDR3 sequences, with 18% observed a single time. The starting material was peripheral blood mononuclear cells (PBMCs), obtained at new diagnosis, from a patient treated with antithyroid drugs. These TCRs come from a female donor with Graves disease. CDR3s include the opening cysteine and the closing phenylalanine or tryptophan. Each record gives: CDR3 protein, CDR3 DNA, D gene, J gene, V gene, clone size. D genes are given only for firm matches. A clone size is listed for some rows: how often the clone was seen (once, few, many), or a class if it is expanded.

CDR3: CASRRWGDSTDTQYF; DNA: TGTGCCAGCAGACGATGGGGGGATAGCACAGATACGCAGTATTTT; D: .; J: TRBJ2-3; V: TRBV11-2; size: .
CDR3: CASSLRTGLDTEAFF; DNA: TGTGCCAGCAGCCTTAGAACCGGCCTCGACACTGAAGCTTTCTTT; D: .; J: TRBJ1-1; V: TRBV14; size: .
CDR3: CASSFLAVRDMDSNQPQHF; DNA: TGTGCCAGCAGTTTTCTTGCGGTGAGGGATATGGATAGCAATCAGCCCCAGCATTTT; D: .; J: TRBJ1-5; V: TRBV11-2; size: many
CDR3: CSARPDYGETQYF; DNA: TGCAGTGCTAGACCTGACTATGGAGAGACCCAGTACTTC; D: .; J: TRBJ2-5; V: TRBV20-1; size: many
CDR3: CASSPRDRSAPDTQYF; DNA: TGTGCCAGCAGCCCCAGGGACAGGAGCGCCCCAGATACGCAGTATTTT; D: TRBD1; J: TRBJ2-3; V: TRBV9; size: few
CDR3: CASSTTPYGGEQFF; DNA: TGTGCCAGCAGCACGACACCATACGGGGGTGAGCAGTTCTTC; D: .; J: TRBJ2-1; V: TRBV12-3/TRBV12-4; size: .
CDR3: CASSLSQENIQYF; DNA: TGTGCCAGCAGTTTATCACAGGAAAACATTCAGTACTTC; D: .; J: TRBJ2-4; V: TRBV28; size: many
CDR3: CATSDFGLAGVRSDTQYF; DNA: TGTGCCACCAGTGATTTCGGGCTAGCGGGAGTTAGGTCAGATACGCAGTATTTT; D: TRBD2; J: TRBJ2-3; V: TRBV24-1; size: many
CDR3: CASSPPRRDEQYF; DNA: TGTGCCAGCTCACCACCTCGGCGGGACGAGCAGTACTTC; D: .; J: TRBJ2-7; V: TRBV18; size: many
CDR3: CASSLRPGQAYEQYF; DNA: TGTGCCAGCAGCTTACGCCCTGGTCAAGCCTACGAGCAGTACTTC; D: .; J: TRBJ2-7; V: TRBV7-6; size: many
CDR3: CASSQDTGSSYEQYF; DNA: TGTGCCAGCAGCCAAGATACAGGGAGCTCCTACGAGCAGTACTTC; D: .; J: TRBJ2-7; V: TRBV3-1; size: many